What follows are 6 T cell receptor beta chains derived from one specimen sequenced in a study of T cell responses to AZD1222 COVID-19 vaccine. Libraries were prepared by immunoSEQ multiplex PCR; TCRdb keeps only in-frame clonotypes and omits some of them. The sample shows about 68,000 clones, about three quarters of them seen only once. The sample in question was peripheral blood, obtained on day 0 of AZD1222 vaccination. The receptors stem from an adult in good health.

The chain uses TRBV28 and TRBJ2-3; D possibly corresponds to TRBD2 (7 bases). The CDR3 runs 15 residues. CDR1 and CDR2 (germline): MDHEN, SYDVKM. The ends were cut back, 8 bases at V and 3 bases at J, with 18 bases in the middle. CDR3 DNA: TGTGCCAGCGCCTTGGGGGGGCTTAGTACAGATACGCAGTATTTT. Protein sequence: CASALGGLSTDTQYF.

The table lists this clone with a few counts. The chain combines TRBV5-4 with TRBJ1-2; 8 positions agree with TRBD1. CDR3 length: 13 amino acids. Germline V gene lookup returns CDR1 SGHNT and CDR2 YYREEE (reference sequence). V trimming: 4 bases; J trimming: 4 bases; junction bases outside the gene matches: 3. CDR3 DNA: TGTGCCAGCAGCCGGACAGGGCCCTATGGCTACACCTTC. Its protein is CASSRTGPYGYTF.

This clone turned up a few times. The CDR3 region is CSAREGIQQYF. CDR3 nucleotides: TGCAGTGCTAGAGAGGGGATTCAGCAGTACTTC. V usage is TRBV20-1 and J usage is TRBJ2-7; no clear D. V was clipped by 0 bases and J by 8 bases, with 8 bases between them. Germline V CDR1 and CDR2: DFQATT, SNEGSKA (reference sequence). The CDR3 runs to 11 residues.

The chain has TRBV27 and TRBJ2-1; D is ambiguous. V shed 6 bases and J shed 9 bases, with 12 bases lying between them. From germline, CDR1 is MNHEY and CDR2 SMNVEV (reference sequence). The CDR3 runs to 12 residues. The CDR3 protein is CASRTMGGEQFF. The CDR3 DNA reads TGTGCCAGCAGGACCATGGGCGGTGAGCAGTTCTTC.

The rearrangement links TRBV7-8 to TRBJ2-1; D gene ambiguous. CDR1 SGHVS and CDR2 FQNEAQ come from the germline V gene. The V end was cut by 2 bases, the J end by 8 bases, with 13 bases between. The CDR3 contains 14 residues. The CDR3 DNA reads as TGTGCCAGCAGCTTAAGGTTACTTACACATGAGCAGTTCTTC. This codes for CASSLRLLTHEQFF.

The rearrangement uses TRBV30 and TRBJ1-1; D gene unclear. CDR1 GTSNPN and CDR2 SVGIG come from the germline V gene (reference sequence). Deletions cut 1 base from V and 2 bases from J, with 5 bases between. The CDR3 has 12 amino acids. The chain's CDR3 is CAWSDGNTEAFF. The CDR3 DNA reads TGTGCCTGGAGTGACGGTAACACTGAAGCTTTCTTT.